One sample yielded the 18 T cell receptor beta chains listed below, sequenced in a study of shared clonotypes between healthy human individuals. Clones were sequenced by immunoSEQ multiplex PCR, and TCRdb holds only the in-frame ones, with some missing. The top ten clones hold 0.36% of a sample with more than 1.2 million clones, around 98.5% of them seen once. Material: naive CD4+ T cells sorted from blood. Subset of the sample: CD45RA+ positively selected. These receptor sequences come from a man younger than 45 in good health.

This clone was picked up one time. The rearrangement joins TRBV7-9 to TRBJ2-2; D perhaps matches TRBD1 (5 bases). Trimming took 2 bases from V and 7 from J, leaving 17 bases between them. CDR3 length: 16 amino acids. CDR1 is SEHNR and CDR2 is FQNEAQ in the germline V gene (reference sequence). The CDR3 loop is CASSLLSFRVDGELFF. The CDR3 region has the DNA TGTGCCAGCAGCTTATTGAGTTTCAGGGTGGACGGGGAGCTGTTTTTT. Full variable domain (missing parts from reference TRBV7-9 and TRBJ2-2): DTGVSQNPRHKITKRGQNVTFRCDPISEHNRLYWYRQTLGQGPEFLTYFQNEAQLEKSRLLSDRFSAERPKGSFSTLEIQRTEQGDSAMYLCASSLLSFRVDGELFFGEGSRLTVL.

The chain is built from TRBV28 and TRBJ1-4; weak D call: TRBD1 (5 bases). The CDR3 is 15 residues long. The V end was cut by 1 base, the J end by 3 bases, with 9 bases between. Germline loops: CDR1 MDHEN, CDR2 SYDVKM. CDR3 region: CASSLLDSPNEKLFF. CDR3 bases: TGTGCCAGCAGTTTATTAGACAGCCCTAATGAAAAACTGTTTTTT.

The chain joins TRBV29-1 to TRBJ2-7, with 7 bases matching TRBD2. The CDR3 is 13 residues long. Germline loops: CDR1 SQVTM, CDR2 ANQGSEA. For the CDR3, the DNA is TGCACCCAAAGGAGGGGAGGGACCTACGAGCAGTACTTC. Residues: CTQRRGGTYEQYF.

The chain employs TRBV28 and TRBJ1-5, with D hard to call. This CDR3 is built from 14 residues. The germline V gene has CDR1 MDHEN and CDR2 SYDVKM. The V and J ends lost 6 bases and 5 bases respectively, with 14 bases between them. CDR3 loop: CASSPTGGHQPQHF. DNA of the CDR3: TGTGCCAGCAGCCCGACGGGAGGCCATCAGCCCCAGCATTTT. The whole variable domain, remainder taken from reference TRBV28 and TRBJ1-5, is DVKVTQSSRYLVKRTGEKVFLECVQDMDHENMFWYRQDPGLGLRLIYFSYDVKMKEKGDIPEGYSVSREKKERFSLILESASTNQTSMYLCASSPTGGHQPQHFGDGTRLSIL.

This chain joins TRBV5-8 and TRBJ2-6; D might be TRBD2 (5 bases). The CDR3 loop spans 15 amino acids. From germline, CDR1 is SGHTS and CDR2 YDEGEE. V lost 4 bases and J 2 bases, leaving 10 bases between the germline ends. CDR3 nucleotides: TGTGCCAGCAGCCGCGGGCGGACTGGGGCCAACGTCCTGACTTTC. Its protein is CASSRGRTGANVLTF.

This sequence joins TRBV15 and TRBJ2-7; the D gene is possibly TRBD1 (6 bases). From germline, CDR1 is LNHNV and CDR2 YYDKDF (reference sequence). The ends were cut back, 4 bases at V and 0 bases at J, with 13 bases in the middle. This CDR3 contains 15 residues. The CDR3 nucleotides read TGTGCCACCAGCACCGGGACACTGAGCTCCTACGAGCAGTACTTC. Its translation: CATSTGTLSSYEQYF.

This chain connects TRBV6-1 to TRBJ1-4; D is perhaps TRBD1 (6 bases). The CDR3 loop spans 14 amino acids. Germline V gives CDR1 MNHNS, CDR2 SASEGT. Trimming cost V 5 bases and J 6 bases, with 13 bases left between them. CDR3 sequence (DNA): TGTGCCAGCAGTTTCAGGGGAAGGGATGAAAAACTGTTTTTT. Translated: CASSFRGRDEKLFF.

This rearrangement joins TRBV2 to TRBJ2-1; D not certain. V was pared by 5 bases and J by 4 bases, with 9 bases between. Per germline, CDR1 SNHLY and CDR2 FYNNEI. The CDR3 covers 13 residues. CDR3 DNA: TGTGCCAGCAGTAAGACACTTTACAATGAGCAGTTCTTC. As protein: CASSKTLYNEQFF.

The chain carries TRBV10-3 and TRBJ1-1, with unresolved D. Trimming took off 4 bases at V and 1 base at J, with 7 bases between the two ends. Germline assignment: CDR1 ENHRY and CDR2 SYGVKD. The CDR3 is 13 residues long. The CDR3 here is CAISAQENTEAFF. Written as DNA, the CDR3 is TGTGCCATCAGTGCTCAAGAGAACACTGAAGCTTTCTTT.

J is TRBJ2-7 and V is TRBV28; tentative D call: TRBD2 (6 bases). The CDR3 length is 14 residues. Germline V lookup: CDR1 MDHEN, CDR2 SYDVKM. The V end was cut by 6 bases, the J end by 7 bases, with 19 bases between. As DNA, the CDR3 is TGTGCCAGCAGCCTAAACGGCCGGGAGTGGGAGCAGTACTTC. Translating gives CASSLNGREWEQYF.

CDR3 sequence: CAISESQGATDYGYTF. In DNA, the CDR3 is TGTGCCATCAGTGAGTCGCAGGGGGCGACGGACTATGGCTACACCTTC. The chain joins TRBV10-3 to TRBJ1-2, with 8 bases aligning to TRBD1. Germline V gene lookup returns CDR1 ENHRY and CDR2 SYGVKD. The CDR3 consists of 16 residues. Trimming cost V 0 bases and J 3 bases; bases outside gene matches: 6.

The chain joins TRBV9 to TRBJ1-5, with 9 bases that match TRBD1. The CDR3 covers 14 residues. After removal of 2 bases from V and 6 bases from J, the junction contained 3 bases not matched to a gene. Germline CDR1 reads SGDLS; CDR2 reads YYNGEE. CDR3 loop: CASSVTGGGQPQHF. The CDR3 bases are TGTGCCAGCAGCGTGACAGGGGGAGGTCAGCCCCAGCATTTT.

This sequence joins TRBV5-1 and TRBJ2-7, with D hard to call. The CDR3 covers 13 residues. Trimming removed 0 bases from V and 2 bases from J, with 6 bases in between. CDR1 SGHRS and CDR2 YFSETQ come from the germline V gene. This CDR3 is CASSLEPTYEQYF. CDR3 nucleotides: TGCGCCAGCAGCTTGGAACCCACCTACGAGCAGTACTTC.

This chain connects TRBV19 to TRBJ2-4; D uncertain. Between the trimmed V and J ends, which lost 7 bases and 10 bases, there was a span of 11 bases. Germline values: CDR1 LNHDA, CDR2 SQIVND (reference sequence). The CDR3 spans 11 residues. CDR3 sequence (DNA): TGTGCCAGTAATTACTACGGGATTCAGTACTTC. Amino acids: CASNYYGIQYF.

In DNA, the CDR3 is TGTGCCAGCAGATTCGCAGGGGTTAGCAATCAGCCCCAGCATTTT. This gives the protein CASRFAGVSNQPQHF. V and J are TRBV28 and TRBJ1-5; perhaps TRBD1 as D (6 bases). Germline-derived CDR1 and CDR2 are MDHEN and SYDVKM. CDR3 length equals 15 residues. The ends were cut back, 6 bases at V and 0 bases at J, with 12 bases in the middle.

The chain employs TRBV27 and TRBJ2-1, with 7 positions matching TRBD2. V was pared by 7 bases and J by 5 bases, with 14 bases of the junction left unmatched. The CDR3 consists of 16 residues. Germline values: CDR1 MNHEY, CDR2 SMNVEV (reference sequence). This CDR3 is CASTPFGEGNDNEQFF. The CDR3 DNA sequence: TGTGCCAGCACCCCCTTCGGGGAGGGCAACGACAATGAGCAGTTCTTC.

This chain connects TRBV2 to TRBJ1-1; maybe TRBD1 (6 bases). This CDR3 has 16 amino acids. With 10 bases removed from V and 1 base from J, the gap between germline ends came to 22 bases. CDR1 is SNHLY, CDR2 FYNNEI, per germline. The CDR3 spells CAITSTNREKNTEAFF. The CDR3 DNA sequence: TGTGCCATAACATCGACTAACAGGGAGAAGAACACTGAAGCTTTCTTT.

This sequence joins TRBV5-1 and TRBJ2-1; D might be TRBD2 (5 bases). Germline-derived CDR1 and CDR2 are SGHRS and YFSETQ. V dropped 4 bases and J dropped 8 bases, with 19 bases sitting between them. The length of the CDR3 is 15 residues. The CDR3 DNA reads TGCGCCAGCAGCACGACGGGGAACCCTAATGATGAGCAGTTCTTC. Translating gives CASSTTGNPNDEQFF.